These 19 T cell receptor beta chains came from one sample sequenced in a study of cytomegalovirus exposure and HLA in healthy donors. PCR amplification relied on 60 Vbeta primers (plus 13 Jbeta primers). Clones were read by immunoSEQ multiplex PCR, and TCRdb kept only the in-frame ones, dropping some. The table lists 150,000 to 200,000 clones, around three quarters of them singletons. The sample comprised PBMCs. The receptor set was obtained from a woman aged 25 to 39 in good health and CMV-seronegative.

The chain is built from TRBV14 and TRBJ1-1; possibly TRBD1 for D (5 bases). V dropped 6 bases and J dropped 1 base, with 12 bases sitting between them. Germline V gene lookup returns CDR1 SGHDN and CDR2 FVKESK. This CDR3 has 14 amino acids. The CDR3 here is CASSPWGENTEAFF. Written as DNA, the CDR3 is TGTGCCAGCAGTCCCTGGGGGGAGAACACTGAAGCTTTCTTT.

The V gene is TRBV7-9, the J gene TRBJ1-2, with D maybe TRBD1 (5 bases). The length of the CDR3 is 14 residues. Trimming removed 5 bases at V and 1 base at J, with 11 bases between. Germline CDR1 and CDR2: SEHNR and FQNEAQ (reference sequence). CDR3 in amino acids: CASSLWGLNYGYTF. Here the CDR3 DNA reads TGTGCCAGCAGCCTTTGGGGCCTTAACTATGGCTACACCTTC.

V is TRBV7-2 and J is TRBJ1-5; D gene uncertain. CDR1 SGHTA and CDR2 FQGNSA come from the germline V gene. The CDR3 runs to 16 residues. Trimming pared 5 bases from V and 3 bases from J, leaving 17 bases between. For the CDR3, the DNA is TGTGCCAGCAGCCCAGGCTCCAAGCATGCCAATCAGCCCCAGCATTTT. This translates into CASSPGSKHANQPQHF.

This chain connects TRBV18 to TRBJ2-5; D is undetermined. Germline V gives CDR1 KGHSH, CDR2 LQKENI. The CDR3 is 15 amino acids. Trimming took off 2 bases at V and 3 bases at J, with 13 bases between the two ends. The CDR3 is CASSPERLLKETQYF. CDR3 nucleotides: TGTGCCAGCTCACCAGAGAGGTTGTTGAAAGAGACCCAGTACTTC.

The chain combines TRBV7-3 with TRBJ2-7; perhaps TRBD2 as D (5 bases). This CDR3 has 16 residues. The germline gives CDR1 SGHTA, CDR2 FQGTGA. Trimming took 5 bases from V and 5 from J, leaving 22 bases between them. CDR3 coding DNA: TGTGCCAGCAGCCAAAGCGGTTTGAGAACGGTTAACGAGCAGTACTTC. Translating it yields CASSQSGLRTVNEQYF.

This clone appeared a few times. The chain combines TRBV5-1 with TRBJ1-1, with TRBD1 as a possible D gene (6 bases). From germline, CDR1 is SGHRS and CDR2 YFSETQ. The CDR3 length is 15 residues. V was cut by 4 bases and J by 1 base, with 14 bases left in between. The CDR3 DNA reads TGCGCCAGCAGCACCCCGCCACAGGGGAACACTGAAGCTTTCTTT. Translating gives CASSTPPQGNTEAFF.

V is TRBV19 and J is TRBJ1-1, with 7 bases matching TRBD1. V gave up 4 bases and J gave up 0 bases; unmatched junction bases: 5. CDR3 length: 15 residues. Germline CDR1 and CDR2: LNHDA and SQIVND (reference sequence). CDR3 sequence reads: CASSKGGQLNTEAFF. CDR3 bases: TGTGCCAGTAGTAAAGGGGGACAGCTGAACACTGAAGCTTTCTTT. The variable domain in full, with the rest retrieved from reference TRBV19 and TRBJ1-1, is DGGITQSPKYLFRKEGQNVTLSCEQNLNHDAMYWYRQDPGQGLRLIYYSQIVNDFQKGDIAEGYSVSREKKESFPLTVTSAQKNPTAFYLCASSKGGQLNTEAFFGQGTRLTVV.

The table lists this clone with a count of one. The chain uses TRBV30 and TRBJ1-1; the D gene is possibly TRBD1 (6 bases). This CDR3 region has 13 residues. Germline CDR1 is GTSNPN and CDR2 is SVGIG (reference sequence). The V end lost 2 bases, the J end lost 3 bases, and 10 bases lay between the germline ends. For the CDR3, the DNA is TGTGCCTGGAGTAAGAGGACAGACACTGAAGCTTTCTTT. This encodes CAWSKRTDTEAFF.

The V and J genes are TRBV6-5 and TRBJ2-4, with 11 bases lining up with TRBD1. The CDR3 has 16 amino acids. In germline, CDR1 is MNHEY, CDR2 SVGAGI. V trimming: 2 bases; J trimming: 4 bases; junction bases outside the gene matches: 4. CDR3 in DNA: TGTGCCAGCAGTTACGGACAGGGGGCTCATAAAAACATTCAGTACTTC. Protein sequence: CASSYGQGAHKNIQYF.

CDR3 amino acids: CASSLDGQGAGYTF. DNA for the CDR3: TGTGCCAGCAGCCTAGACGGACAGGGCGCTGGCTACACCTTC. The V call is TRBV25-1, the J call TRBJ1-2, with 8 bases matching TRBD1. Germline assignment: CDR1 MGHDK and CDR2 SYGVNS. V shed 6 bases, J shed 7 bases, and the junction held 10 bases outside the gene matches. The CDR3 consists of 14 residues.

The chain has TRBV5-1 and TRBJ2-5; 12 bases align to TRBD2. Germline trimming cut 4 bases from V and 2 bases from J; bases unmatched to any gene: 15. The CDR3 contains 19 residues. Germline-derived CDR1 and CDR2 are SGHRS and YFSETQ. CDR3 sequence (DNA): TGCGCCAGCAGCCGAACAGAAGGACTAGCGGGGTTCAGGCAAGAGACCCAGTACTTC. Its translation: CASSRTEGLAGFRQETQYF.

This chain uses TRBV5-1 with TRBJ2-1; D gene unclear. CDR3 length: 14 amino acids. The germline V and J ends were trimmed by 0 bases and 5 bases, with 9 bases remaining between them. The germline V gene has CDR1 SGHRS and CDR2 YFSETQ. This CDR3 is CASSLVGVHNEQFF. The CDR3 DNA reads TGCGCCAGCAGCTTGGTCGGTGTGCACAATGAGCAGTTCTTC.

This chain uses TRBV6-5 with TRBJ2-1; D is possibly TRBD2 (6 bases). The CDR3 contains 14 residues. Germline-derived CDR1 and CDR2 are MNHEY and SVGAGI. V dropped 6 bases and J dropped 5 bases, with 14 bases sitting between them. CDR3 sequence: CASRSQGGDNEQFF. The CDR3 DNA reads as TGTGCCAGCAGATCCCAGGGAGGCGACAATGAGCAGTTCTTC.

The CDR3 region is CASIAWGDSDYGYTF. The CDR3 DNA sequence: TGTGCCAGCATCGCTTGGGGGGATAGCGACTATGGCTACACCTTC. This sequence joins TRBV5-6 and TRBJ1-2; TRBD1 is a possible D gene (5 bases). The V gene's germline CDR1 is SGHDT and CDR2 YYEEEE. This CDR3 comprises 15 residues. The ends were cut back, 6 bases at V and 3 bases at J, with 18 bases in the middle.

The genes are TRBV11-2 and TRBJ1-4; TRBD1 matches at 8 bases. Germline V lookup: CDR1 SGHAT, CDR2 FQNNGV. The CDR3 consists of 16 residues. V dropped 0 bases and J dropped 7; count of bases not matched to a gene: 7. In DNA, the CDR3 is TGTGCCAGCAGCTTAGATCAAACAGGGGGAGGTGAAAAACTGTTTTTT. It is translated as CASSLDQTGGGEKLFF.

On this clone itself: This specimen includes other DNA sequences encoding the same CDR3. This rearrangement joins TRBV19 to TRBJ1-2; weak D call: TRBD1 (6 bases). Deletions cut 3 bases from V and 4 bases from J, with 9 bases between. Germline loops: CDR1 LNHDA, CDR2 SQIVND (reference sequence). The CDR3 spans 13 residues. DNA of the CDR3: TGTGCCAGTAGTATTGACAGGTCCTATGGCTACACCTTC. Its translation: CASSIDRSYGYTF.

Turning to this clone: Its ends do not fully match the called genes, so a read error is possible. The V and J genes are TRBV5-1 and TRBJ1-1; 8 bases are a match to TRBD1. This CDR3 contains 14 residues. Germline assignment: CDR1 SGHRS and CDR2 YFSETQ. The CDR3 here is CASSIRTGNNEAFF. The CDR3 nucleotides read TGCGCCAGCAGCATTCGGACAGGGAACAATGAAGCTTTCTTT.

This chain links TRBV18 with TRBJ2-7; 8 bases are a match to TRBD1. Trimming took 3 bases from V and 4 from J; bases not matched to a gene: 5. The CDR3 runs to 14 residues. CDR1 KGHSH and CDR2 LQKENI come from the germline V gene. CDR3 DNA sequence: TGTGCCAGCTCACCGTGGACAGGGAAGTACGAGCAGTACTTC. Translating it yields CASSPWTGKYEQYF.

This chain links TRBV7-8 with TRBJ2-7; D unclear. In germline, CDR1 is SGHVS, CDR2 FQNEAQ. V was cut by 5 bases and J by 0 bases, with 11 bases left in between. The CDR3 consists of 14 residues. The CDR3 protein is CASSIRPGSYEQYF. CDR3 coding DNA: TGTGCCAGCAGCATACGCCCAGGCTCCTACGAGCAGTACTTC.